This T cell receptor (beta chain) was sequenced during a study of blood T cell repertoires in COVID-19. Study-wide context: From the United States, Italy and Spain came samples of acute and convalescent COVID-19. The analysed material was cDNA or gDNA that came from T cells, B-cell-depleted T cells, or PBMCs.

Source study methods: By means of reference gene primer amplification, nucleated cell counts were estimated. TCRdb keeps only in-frame clones here, not all; method: immunoSEQ multiplex PCR. The V and J calls and clone size come from that table; D and trimming were worked out from the DNA. The table has fewer than 60,000 clones, roughly four fifths seen once. Germline CDR1 is LNHDA and CDR2 is SQIVND (reference sequence). The CDR3 is 15 residues long. Trimming shortened V by 5 bases and J by 4 bases, and 15 bases separated the two germline ends. Sample: peripheral blood. The receptor was isolated from a man aged 55-75 years with acute or convalescent COVID-19. The chain carries TRBV19 and TRBJ1-5; D not certain. In DNA form, the CDR3 reads TGTGCCAGTAGTGGCGGGTCAGGCGTAAATCAGCCCCAGCATTTT. This encodes CASSGGSGVNQPQHF.